This TCR delta chain was identified in a study of gamma-delta chains in newborns, infants, children. Study information: Innate gammadelta T cells reportedly expand polyclonally right after birth, driven by microbial exposure, per the title.

Deletions cut 6 bases from V and 2 bases from J, with 25 bases between. The V gene's germline CDR1 is TSWWSYY and CDR2 QGS. The CDR3 sequence is 19 residues long. Within the sample, this clone is medium-sized. TCRdb reapplied CATT to the reads. The table records approximately 4,200 delta-chain clones, approximately 2% of them present only once. The chain couples TRDV1 to TRDJ2; the D gene is possibly TRDD3 (5 bases). The sample taken for sequencing was blood. The sequence was obtained from a child who was a newborn, infant or young child, either healthy, febrile or measles-vaccinated (not recorded which). The CDR3 sequence: CALGGRRSPWDTLTAQLFF. The CDR3 DNA reads TGTGCTCTTGGAGGACGGAGGTCCCCCTGGGACACCTTGACAGCACAACTCTTCTTT.